This T cell receptor beta chain derives from a study of long-term antiretroviral therapy in people with HIV. There are a few counts of this clone. Version v3.0 of the immunoSEQ assay ran at survey level. This table comes from immunoSEQ multiplex PCR, and its TCRdb copy is limited to in-frame clones, with some not included. This sample yields around 21,000 clones, of which over 75% are seen a single time; 8% to 8.5% belongs to the top ten. The TCR comes from a man aged 18 to 35 with HIV. Sequences were derived from unsorted PBMCs, sampled 0.2 years before starting antiretroviral therapy.

The CDR3 DNA reads TGTGCCAGCAGCCATCGGGACCGAGCTAACTATGGCTACACCTTC. It is translated as CASSHRDRANYGYTF. This chain connects TRBV7-9 to TRBJ1-2; a possible D gene is TRBD1 (5 bases). Trimming took 5 bases from V and 0 from J, leaving 13 bases between them. The V gene's germline CDR1 is SEHNR and CDR2 FQNEAQ (reference sequence). The CDR3 extends over 15 amino acids.